This paragraph reports one TCR beta chain. This entry is derived from a study of blood T cell repertoires in COVID-19. The overall study: From the United States, Italy and Spain came samples of acute and convalescent COVID-19. The cDNA or gDNA used as material had been derived from T cells, B-cell-depleted T cells, or PBMCs.

V dropped 3 bases and J dropped 3 bases, with 21 bases sitting between them. The CDR3 extends over 18 amino acids. Germline V gene sequence: CDR1 WSHSY, CDR2 SAAADI. In the original processing: Nucleated cell counts were estimated from reference gene primer amplification. Sequencing was performed with immunoSEQ multiplex PCR; in TCRdb, only in-frame clones are kept and a portion is missing. V and J calls and clone size are as listed in that table; D and trimming were resolved from the DNA. Of 55,000 to 80,000 clones listed, roughly 77% are singletons. The receptor's source is a human donor in a cohort sampled during active COVID-19. V is TRBV10-2 and J is TRBJ2-4; D is ambiguous. Input material: peripheral blood. The CDR3 here is CASSDPFGERLGKNIQYF. The CDR3 DNA reads as TGCGCCAGCAGTGACCCCTTCGGCGAACGGCTAGGCAAAAACATTCAGTACTTC.